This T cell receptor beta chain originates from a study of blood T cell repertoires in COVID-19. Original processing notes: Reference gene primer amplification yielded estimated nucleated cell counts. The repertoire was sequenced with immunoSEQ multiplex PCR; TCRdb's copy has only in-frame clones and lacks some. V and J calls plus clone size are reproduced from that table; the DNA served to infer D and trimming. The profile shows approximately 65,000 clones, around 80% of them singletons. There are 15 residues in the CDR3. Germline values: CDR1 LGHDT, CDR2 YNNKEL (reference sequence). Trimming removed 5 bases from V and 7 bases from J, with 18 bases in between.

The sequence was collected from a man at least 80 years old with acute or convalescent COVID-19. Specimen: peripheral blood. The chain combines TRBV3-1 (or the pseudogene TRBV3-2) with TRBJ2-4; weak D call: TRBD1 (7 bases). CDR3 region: CASSFRTGRGNIQYF. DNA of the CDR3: TGTGCCAGCAGCTTTCGGACAGGTCGGGGGAACATTCAGTACTTC.